One and the same sample provided the 6 T cell receptor beta chains below, sequenced in a study of cytomegalovirus exposure and HLA in healthy donors. The primer mix had 60 Vbeta and 13 Jbeta primers. Produced via immunoSEQ multiplex PCR; TCRdb's table is partial and in-frame only. The sample holds some 150,000 clones, approximately 81% seen once. The sequencing sample was made of PBMCs. Receptors originate from a woman under 30 in good health and CMV-seronegative.

Of note for this clone: Mismatch with germline at one junction end may stem from a read error. The rearrangement links TRBV7-7 to TRBJ2-7; tentative D call: TRBD1 (5 bases). The CDR3 is made up of 14 amino acids. Germline CDR1 SSHAT, CDR2 FNYEAQ (reference sequence). The CDR3 loop reads CASSFGQGSYEQYF. The CDR3 coding sequence is TGTGCTAGCAGCTTTGGGCAGGGCTCCTACGAGCAGTACTTC. The full variable domain, with the rest looked up from reference TRBV7-7 and TRBJ2-7, is GAGVSQSPRYKVTKRGQDVTLRCDPISSHATLYWYQQALGQGPEFLTYFNYEAQPDKSGLPSDRFSAERPEGSISTLTIQRTEQRDSAMYRCASSFGQGSYEQYFGPGTRLTVT.

This chain uses TRBV19 with TRBJ2-1; a possible D gene is TRBD2 (6 bases). The germline CDR1 and CDR2 sequences are LNHDA and SQIVND (reference sequence). Trimming took 4 bases from V and 6 from J, leaving 16 bases between them. The CDR3 totals 15 residues. The CDR3 protein is CASSSMAGRSNEQFF. The CDR3 nucleotides are TGTGCCAGTAGTAGCATGGCGGGACGAAGCAATGAGCAGTTCTTC.

This chain links TRBV4-1 with TRBJ2-5, with 8 bases lining up with TRBD1. This CDR3 contains 18 residues. Germline values: CDR1 MGHRA, CDR2 YSYEKL. The J segment lost 1 base and the V segment lost 1 base, leaving 11 bases of the junction unmatched. In DNA form, the CDR3 reads TGCGCCAGCAGCCAAGTTACCAGGGGGCCCCTCTTCCAAGAGACCCAGTACTTC. Amino acids: CASSQVTRGPLFQETQYF.

The chain joins TRBV29-1 to TRBJ2-7; D gene ambiguous. Germline-derived CDR1 and CDR2 are SQVTM and ANQGSEA. The V and J ends lost 5 bases and 2 bases respectively, with 13 bases between them. The CDR3 length is 13 residues. CDR3 amino acids: CSVQLAMAYEQYF. The CDR3 DNA is TGCAGCGTTCAACTTGCGATGGCCTACGAGCAGTACTTC.

This chain joins TRBV5-1 and TRBJ1-3, with D perhaps matching TRBD1 (5 bases). This CDR3 has 16 residues. CDR1 is SGHRS, CDR2 YFSETQ, per germline. Deletions cut 0 bases from V and 0 bases from J, with 10 bases between. The chain's CDR3 is CASSLGQGNSGNTIYF. The CDR3 region has the DNA TGCGCCAGCAGCTTGGGTCAGGGCAACTCTGGAAACACCATATATTTT.

This sequence joins TRBV7-9 and TRBJ2-7; 7 bases fit TRBD2. CDR1 is SEHNR and CDR2 is FQNEAQ in the germline V gene (reference sequence). CDR3 length equals 13 residues. With V trimmed by 5 bases and J by 0 bases, 1 base remained unmatched. The CDR3 reads CASSTSVSYEQYF. The CDR3 DNA reads as TGTGCCAGCAGCACTAGCGTCTCCTACGAGCAGTACTTC.